This T cell receptor (beta chain) stems from a study of T cells in narcolepsy. Germline CDR1 is SGHDT and CDR2 is YYEEEE. J gave up 5 bases and V 4 bases, and 6 bases lay outside the gene matches. This CDR3 contains 14 residues. The data were produced by immunoSEQ multiplex PCR, yet TCRdb's version contains in-frame clones alone and is incomplete. The sample records roughly 13,000 clones, approximately 88% being singletons. The receptor comes from a human donor with narcolepsy. The rearrangement uses TRBV5-6 and TRBJ1-1; 9 nucleotides agree with TRBD1. Specimen: CD45RA- memory CD4+ T cells from PBMCs. CDR3 nucleotide sequence: TGTGCCAGCAGCCGATACAGGGGGCCAACTGAAGCTTTCTTT. Encoded protein: CASSRYRGPTEAFF.